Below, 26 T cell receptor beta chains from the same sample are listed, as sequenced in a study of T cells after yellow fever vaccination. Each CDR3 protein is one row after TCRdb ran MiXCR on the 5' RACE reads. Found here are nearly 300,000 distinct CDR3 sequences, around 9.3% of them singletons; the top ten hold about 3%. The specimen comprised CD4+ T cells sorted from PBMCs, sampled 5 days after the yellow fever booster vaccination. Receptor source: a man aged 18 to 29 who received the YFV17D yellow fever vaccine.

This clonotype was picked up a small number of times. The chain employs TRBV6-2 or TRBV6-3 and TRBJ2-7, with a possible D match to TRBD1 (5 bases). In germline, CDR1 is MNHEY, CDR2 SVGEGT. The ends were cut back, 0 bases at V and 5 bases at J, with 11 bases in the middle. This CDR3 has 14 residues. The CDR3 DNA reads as TGTGCCAGCAGTTACTCGATTGGGGCCAACGAGCAGTACGTC. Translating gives CASSYSIGANEQYV.

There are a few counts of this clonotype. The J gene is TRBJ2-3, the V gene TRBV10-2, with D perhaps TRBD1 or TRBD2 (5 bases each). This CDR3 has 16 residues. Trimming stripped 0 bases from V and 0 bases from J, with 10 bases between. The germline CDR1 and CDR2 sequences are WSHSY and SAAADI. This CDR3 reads CASSESRGASTDTQYF. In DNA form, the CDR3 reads TGCGCCAGCAGTGAGTCGAGAGGGGCAAGCACAGATACGCAGTATTTT.

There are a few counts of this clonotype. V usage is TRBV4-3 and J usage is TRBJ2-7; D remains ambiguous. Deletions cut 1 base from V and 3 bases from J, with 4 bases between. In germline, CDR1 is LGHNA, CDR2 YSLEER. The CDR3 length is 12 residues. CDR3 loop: CASSQGNYEQYV. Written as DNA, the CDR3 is TGCGCCAGCAGCCAAGGTAACTACGAGCAGTACGTC.

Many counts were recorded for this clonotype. The CDR3 DNA sequence: TGTGCCAGCAGCTTGCTACGCGGGGGGGCCCCCCATGAGCAGTTCTTC. Amino acids: CASSLLRGGAPHEQFF. The chain is built from TRBV11-1 and TRBJ2-1, with TRBD2 matching 9 bases. The V gene end was trimmed by 3 bases and the J gene end by 8 bases; junction bases not matched to a gene: 11. The germline gives CDR1 SGHAT, CDR2 FQDESV (reference sequence). The length of the CDR3 is 16 residues.

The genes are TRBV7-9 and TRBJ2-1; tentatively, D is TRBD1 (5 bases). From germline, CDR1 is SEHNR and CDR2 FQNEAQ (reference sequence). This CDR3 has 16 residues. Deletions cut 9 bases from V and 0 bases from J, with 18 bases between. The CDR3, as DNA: TGTGCCAGTTTAGAAGGGGCCTTTAGCTCCTACAATGAGCAGTTCTTC. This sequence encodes CASLEGAFSSYNEQFF. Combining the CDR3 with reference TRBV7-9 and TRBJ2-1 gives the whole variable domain DTGVSQNPRHKITKRGQNVTFRCDPISEHNRLYWYRQTLGQGPEFLTYFQNEAQLEKSRLLSDRFSAERPKGSFSTLEIQRTEQGDSAMYLCASLEGAFSSYNEQFFGPGTRLTVL.

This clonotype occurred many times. CDR3 sequence (DNA): TGTGCCAGCAGCCAAGATTTAACTAGCGGAGCTTACGAGCAGTACTTC. Protein product: CASSQDLTSGAYEQYF. The rearrangement links TRBV4-2 to TRBJ2-7; TRBD2 aligns across 8 bases. The germline V gene encodes CDR1 LGHNA and CDR2 YNFKEQ. With V trimmed by 0 bases and J by 4 bases, 8 bases remained unmatched. This CDR3 has 16 amino acids.

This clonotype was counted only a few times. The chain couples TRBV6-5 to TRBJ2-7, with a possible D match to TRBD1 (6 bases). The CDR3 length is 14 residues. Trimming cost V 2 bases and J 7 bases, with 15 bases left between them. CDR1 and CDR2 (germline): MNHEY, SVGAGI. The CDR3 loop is CASSYDRPLGEQYF. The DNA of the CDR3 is TGTGCCAGCAGTTACGACAGGCCGCTAGGTGAGCAGTACTTC.

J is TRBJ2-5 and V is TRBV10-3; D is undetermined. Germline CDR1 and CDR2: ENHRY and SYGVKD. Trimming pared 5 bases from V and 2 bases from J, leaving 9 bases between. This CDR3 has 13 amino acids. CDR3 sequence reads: CAISFTNQETQYF. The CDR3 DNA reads TGTGCCATCAGTTTCACGAATCAAGAGACCCAGTACTTC.

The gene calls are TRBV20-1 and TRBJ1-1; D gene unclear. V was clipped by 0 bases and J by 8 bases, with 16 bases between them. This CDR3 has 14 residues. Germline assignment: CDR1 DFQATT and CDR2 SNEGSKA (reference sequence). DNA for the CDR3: TGCAGTGCTAGAGATGGAGCAGGTGGAAACGAAGCTTTCTTT. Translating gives CSARDGAGGNEAFF.

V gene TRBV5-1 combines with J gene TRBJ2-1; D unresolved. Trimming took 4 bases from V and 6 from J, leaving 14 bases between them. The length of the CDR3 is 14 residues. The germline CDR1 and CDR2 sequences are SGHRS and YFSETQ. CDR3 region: CASSPGVISNEQFF. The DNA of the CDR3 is TGCGCCAGCAGCCCTGGGGTAATATCCAATGAGCAGTTCTTC.

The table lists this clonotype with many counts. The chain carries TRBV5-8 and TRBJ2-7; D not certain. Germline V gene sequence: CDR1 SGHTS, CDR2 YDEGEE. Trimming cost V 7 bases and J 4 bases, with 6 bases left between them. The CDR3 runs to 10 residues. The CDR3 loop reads CASLRYEQYV. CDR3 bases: TGTGCCAGCCTCCGTTACGAGCAGTACGTC.

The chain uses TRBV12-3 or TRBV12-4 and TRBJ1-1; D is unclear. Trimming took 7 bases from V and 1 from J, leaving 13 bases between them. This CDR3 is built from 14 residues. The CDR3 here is CASIRYMGNTEAFF. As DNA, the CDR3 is TGTGCCAGCATCCGGTATATGGGGAACACTGAAGCTTTCTTT.

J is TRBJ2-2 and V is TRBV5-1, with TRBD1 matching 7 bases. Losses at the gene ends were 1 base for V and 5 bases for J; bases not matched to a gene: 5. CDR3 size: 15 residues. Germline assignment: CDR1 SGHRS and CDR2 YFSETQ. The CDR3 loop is CASSLPQGNTGELFF. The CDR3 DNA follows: TGCGCCAGCAGCTTGCCACAGGGGAATACCGGGGAGCTGTTTTTT.

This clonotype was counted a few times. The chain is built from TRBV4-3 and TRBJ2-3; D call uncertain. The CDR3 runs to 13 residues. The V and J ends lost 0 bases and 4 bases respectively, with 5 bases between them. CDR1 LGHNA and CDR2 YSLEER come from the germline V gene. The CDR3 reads CASSQDWSDTQYF. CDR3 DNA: TGCGCCAGCAGCCAAGACTGGTCAGATACGCAGTATTTT.

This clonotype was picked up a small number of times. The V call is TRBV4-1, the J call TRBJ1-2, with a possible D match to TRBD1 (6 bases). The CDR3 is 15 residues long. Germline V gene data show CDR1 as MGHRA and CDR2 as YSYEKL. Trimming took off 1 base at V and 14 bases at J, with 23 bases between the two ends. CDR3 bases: TGCGCCAGCAGCCAAGGGGGGGGTTACGGACAGAAGAGTACCTTC. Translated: CASSQGGGYGQKSTF.

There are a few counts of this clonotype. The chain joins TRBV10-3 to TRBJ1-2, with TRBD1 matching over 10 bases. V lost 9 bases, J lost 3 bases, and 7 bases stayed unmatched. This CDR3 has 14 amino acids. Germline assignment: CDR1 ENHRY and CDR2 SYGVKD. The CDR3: CAMRSDRGDYGYTF. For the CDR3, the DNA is TGTGCCATGAGATCGGACAGGGGGGACTATGGCTACACCTTC.

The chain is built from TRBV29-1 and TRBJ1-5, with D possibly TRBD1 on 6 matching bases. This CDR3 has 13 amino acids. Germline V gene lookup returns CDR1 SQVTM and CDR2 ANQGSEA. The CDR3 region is CSISRGANQPQHF. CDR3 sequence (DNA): TGCAGTATCTCGCGGGGGGCAAATCAGCCCCAGCATTTT. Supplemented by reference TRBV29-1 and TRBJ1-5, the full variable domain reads SAVISQKPSRDICQRGTSLTIQCQVDSQVTMMFWYRQQPGQSLTLIATANQGSEATYESGFVIDKFPISRPNLTFSTLTVSNMSPEDSSIYLCSISRGANQPQHFGDGTRLSIL.

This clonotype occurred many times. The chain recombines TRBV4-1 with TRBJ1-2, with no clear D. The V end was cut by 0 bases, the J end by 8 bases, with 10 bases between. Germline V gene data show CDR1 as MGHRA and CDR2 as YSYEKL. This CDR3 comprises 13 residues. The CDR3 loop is CASSQDRSGGYTF. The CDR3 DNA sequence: TGCGCCAGCAGCCAAGATCGTTCAGGAGGCTACACCTTC.

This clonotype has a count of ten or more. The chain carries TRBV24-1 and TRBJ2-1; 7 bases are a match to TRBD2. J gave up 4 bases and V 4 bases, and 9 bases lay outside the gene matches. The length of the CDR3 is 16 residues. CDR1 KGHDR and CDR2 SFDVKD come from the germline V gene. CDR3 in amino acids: CATSDPGAGEYNEQFF. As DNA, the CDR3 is TGTGCCACCAGTGACCCTGGGGCGGGGGAATACAATGAGCAGTTCTTC.

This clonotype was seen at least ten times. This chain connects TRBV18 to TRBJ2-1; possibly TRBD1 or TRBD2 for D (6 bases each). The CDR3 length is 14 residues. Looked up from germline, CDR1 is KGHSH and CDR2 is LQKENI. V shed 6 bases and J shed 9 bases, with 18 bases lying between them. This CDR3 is CASSVATGGGEQFF. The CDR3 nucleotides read TGTGCCAGCTCCGTAGCGACCGGAGGGGGTGAGCAGTTCTTC.

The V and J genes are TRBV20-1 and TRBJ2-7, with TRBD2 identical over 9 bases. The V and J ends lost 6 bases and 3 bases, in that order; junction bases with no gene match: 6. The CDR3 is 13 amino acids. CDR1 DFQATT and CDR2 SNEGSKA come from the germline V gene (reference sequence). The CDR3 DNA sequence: TGCAGTGCCACCCCAGCGGGGGGCTACGAGCAGTACGTC. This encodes CSATPAGGYEQYV.

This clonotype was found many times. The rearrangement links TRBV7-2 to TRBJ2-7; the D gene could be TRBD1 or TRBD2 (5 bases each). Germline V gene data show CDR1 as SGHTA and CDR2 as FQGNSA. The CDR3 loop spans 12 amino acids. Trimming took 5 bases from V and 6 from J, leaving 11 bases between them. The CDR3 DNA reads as TGTGCCAGCAGCCCCTGGGACGGCGAGCAGTACTTC. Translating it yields CASSPWDGEQYF. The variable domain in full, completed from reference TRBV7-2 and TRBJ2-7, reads GAGVSQSPSNKVTEKGKDVELRCDPISGHTALYWYRQSLGQGLEFLIYFQGNSAPDKSGLPSDRFSAERTGGSVSTLTIQRTQQEDSAVYLCASSPWDGEQYFGPGTRLTVT.

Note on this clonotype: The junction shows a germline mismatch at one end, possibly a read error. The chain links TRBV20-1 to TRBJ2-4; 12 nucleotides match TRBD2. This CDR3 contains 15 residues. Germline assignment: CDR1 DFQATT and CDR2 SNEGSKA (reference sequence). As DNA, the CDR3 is TGCGGTGCTAGAGAGAGGACTAGCGGGGTGGGCATTCAGTACTTC. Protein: CGARERTSGVGIQYF.

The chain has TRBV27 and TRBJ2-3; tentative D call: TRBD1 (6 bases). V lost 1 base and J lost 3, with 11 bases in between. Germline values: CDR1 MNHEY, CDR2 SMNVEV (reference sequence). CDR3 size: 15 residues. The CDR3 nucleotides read TGTGCCAGCAGTTTATGGACAGAAGGGACAGATACGCAGTATTTT. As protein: CASSLWTEGTDTQYF.

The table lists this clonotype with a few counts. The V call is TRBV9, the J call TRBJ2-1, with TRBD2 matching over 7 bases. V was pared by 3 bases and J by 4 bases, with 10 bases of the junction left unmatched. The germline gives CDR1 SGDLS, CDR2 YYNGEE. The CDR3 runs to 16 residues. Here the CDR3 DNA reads TGTGCCAGCAGCGCCCGAGGGGCGGGGGTTTACAATGAGCAGTTCTTC. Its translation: CASSARGAGVYNEQFF. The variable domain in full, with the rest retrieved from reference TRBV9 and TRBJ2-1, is DSGVTQTPKHLITATGQRVTLRCSPRSGDLSVYWYQQSLDQGLQFLIQYYNGEERAKGNILERFSAQQFPDLHSELNLSSLELGDSALYFCASSARGAGVYNEQFFGPGTRLTVL.

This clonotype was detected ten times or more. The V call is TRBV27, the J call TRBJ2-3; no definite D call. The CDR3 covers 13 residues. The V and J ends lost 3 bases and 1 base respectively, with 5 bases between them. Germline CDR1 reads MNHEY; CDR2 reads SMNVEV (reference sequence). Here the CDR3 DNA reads TGTGCCAGCAGTTTGAAACGCACAGATACGCAGTATTTT. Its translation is CASSLKRTDTQYF.